The 11 T cell receptor beta chains given below trace back to one sample, sequenced in a study of T cells in Graves' hyperthyroidism and ophthalmopathy. Authors of the study amplified TCR beta CDR3 regions from RNA transcripts. Carried out on the TCR CDR3, a first-round RT-PCR used the HTBI primer set. TCRdb redid the calling of the multiplex PCR reads with MiXCR, one entry per CDR3 protein. The top ten clones hold around 62% of a sample with roughly 250,000 distinct CDR3 sequences, 20% to 25% of them seen once. Specimen: blood. The source is a man aged 30-40 years with Graves' ophthalmopathy.

This sequence joins TRBV10-3 and TRBJ2-3, with D possibly matching TRBD2 (6 bases). The CDR3 covers 16 residues. Trimming stripped 0 bases from V and 6 bases from J, with 16 bases between. Germline lookup yields CDR1 ENHRY and CDR2 SYGVKD. The CDR3: CAISESLTSSADTQYF. The CDR3 region has the DNA TGTGCCATCAGTGAGTCGTTAACTAGCAGTGCTGATACGCAGTATTTT.

This clonotype was seen a few times. The chain recombines TRBV12-3 or TRBV12-4 with TRBJ2-3; TRBD2 is a possible D gene (5 bases). The CDR3 sequence is 12 residues long. Trimming pared 8 bases from V and 4 bases from J, leaving 10 bases between. The CDR3 DNA sequence: TGTGCCAGCCAAACTAGGGCAGATACGCAGTATTTT. Translation gives CASQTRADTQYF.

This chain joins TRBV12-3 or TRBV12-4 and TRBJ1-2, with D possibly being TRBD1 (5 bases). CDR3 length: 12 residues. The V end was cut by 6 bases, the J end by 5 bases, with 10 bases between. CDR3 bases: TGTGCCAGCAGGGGGGTGGAATATGGCTACACCTTC. It translates to CASRGVEYGYTF.

This clonotype was detected ten times or more. This sequence joins TRBV12-5 and TRBJ1-3; 8 positions agree with TRBD1. Unmatched junction bases numbered 4, after V lost 3 bases and J lost 0 bases. Per germline, CDR1 LGHNT and CDR2 FRNRAP. This CDR3 is built from 16 residues. Here the CDR3 reads CASGFPQGASGNTIYF. CDR3 DNA sequence: TGTGCTAGTGGTTTTCCCCAGGGGGCCTCTGGAAACACCATATATTTT.

As concerns this clonotype: Its ends do not fully match the called genes, so a read error is possible. The rearrangement uses TRBV5-1 and TRBJ1-1, with D maybe TRBD1 (5 bases). Germline CDR1 reads SGHRS; CDR2 reads YFSETQ. The CDR3 covers 14 residues. The CDR3 region has the DNA TGTGCCAGCAGCTTGGACAAGTTTCGCACTGAAGCTTTCTTT. Its translation: CASSLDKFRTEAFF.

The chain joins TRBV3-1 to TRBJ2-1; 11 bases map to TRBD2. This CDR3 region has 17 residues. Germline CDR1 reads LGHDT; CDR2 reads YNNKEL (reference sequence). Trimming cost V 1 base and J 6 bases; bases outside gene matches: 8. DNA of the CDR3: TGTGCCAGCAGCCAAGTAACCGGGACTAGCGGCGGCAATGAGCAGTTCTTC. Protein sequence: CASSQVTGTSGGNEQFF.

This clonotype was picked up many times. The chain's CDR3 is CASSPTENTEAFF. CDR3 nucleotide sequence: TGTGCCAGCAGCCCGACAGAGAACACTGAAGCTTTCTTT. The chain recombines TRBV5-6 with TRBJ1-1; tentative D call: TRBD1 (5 bases). This CDR3 has 13 amino acids. The V end was cut by 4 bases, the J end by 1 base, with 8 bases between. Germline values: CDR1 SGHDT, CDR2 YYEEEE.

Concerning this clonotype itself: It may be a read error: a sequence one base away is much more abundant. The chain is built from TRBV5-1 and TRBJ1-1; D is perhaps TRBD1 (5 bases). The CDR3 length is 13 residues. V lost 6 bases and J lost 1, with 10 bases in between. In germline, CDR1 is SGHRS, CDR2 YFSETQ. The chain's CDR3 is CASKTGANTEAFF. The CDR3 coding sequence is TGCGCCAGCAAGACCGGGGCGAACACTGAAGCTTTCTTT.

This clonotype was observed a handful of times. The chain employs TRBV20-1 and TRBJ2-7; no firm D call. Trimming removed 2 bases from V and 3 bases from J, with 17 bases in between. This CDR3 region has 15 residues. Germline V CDR1 and CDR2: DFQATT, SNEGSKA (reference sequence). CDR3 protein: CSARSPLASDYEQYF. CDR3 coding DNA: TGCAGTGCTAGATCACCCTTAGCCTCAGACTACGAGCAGTACTTC.

This clonotype was counted only a few times. The rearrangement links TRBV10-3 to TRBJ1-2, with 7 bases lining up with TRBD1. CDR1 ENHRY and CDR2 SYGVKD come from the germline V gene. The CDR3 loop spans 15 amino acids. With V trimmed by 3 bases and J by 9 bases, 13 bases remained unmatched. The CDR3 DNA sequence: TGTGCCATCAGTGACTTTTTGGGACAGCCTTTTAGCTACACCTTC. It encodes CAISDFLGQPFSYTF.

The chain employs TRBV5-1 and TRBJ1-1; 7 nucleotides agree with TRBD1. J gave up 11 bases and V 0 bases, and 7 bases lay outside the gene matches. This CDR3 contains 13 residues. Germline CDR1 SGHRS, CDR2 YFSETQ. This CDR3 is CASSLGEGQRAFF. The CDR3 DNA follows: TGCGCCAGCAGCTTGGGAGAGGGACAGCGCGCTTTCTTT.